Each of the 30 T cell receptor beta chains below was sequenced from the same sample in a study of early T cells in non-severe SARS-CoV-2 infection. A single record per CDR3 protein comes from TCRdb applying MiXCR to the 5' RACE reads. The table shows under 25,000 distinct CDR3 sequences, with approximately 4% occurring only once. The sequencing sample was made of whole blood. The receptors originated from an adult who was a healthcare worker with PCR-confirmed SARS-CoV-2 infection or an uninfected control (not recorded which).

There are many counts of this clonotype. This chain uses TRBV5-1 with TRBJ2-2; D unresolved. Germline V gives CDR1 SGHRS, CDR2 YFSETQ. V lost 7 bases and J 7 bases, leaving 17 bases between the germline ends. The CDR3 runs 14 residues. The CDR3 bases are TGCGCCAGCCGGCCTTTCACGTTGGGCGGGGAGCTGTTTTTT. Translated, it gives CASRPFTLGGELFF.

This clonotype is medium-sized (0.01 to 0.1%) in the sample. The V and J genes are TRBV5-1 and TRBJ1-1; maybe TRBD1 (6 bases). V was clipped by 1 base and J by 7 bases, with 8 bases between them. The CDR3 consists of 12 residues. Germline CDR1 SGHRS, CDR2 YFSETQ. DNA for the CDR3: TGCGCCAGCAGCTTGTCAGGGGTTGAAGCTTTCTTT. This codes for CASSLSGVEAFF. Together with reference TRBV5-1 and TRBJ1-1, the CDR3 gives the full variable domain: KAGVTQTPRYLIKTRGQQVTLSCSPISGHRSVSWYQQTPGQGLQFLFEYFSETQRNKGNFPGRFSGRQFSNSRSEMNVSTLELGDSALYLCASSLSGVEAFFGQGTRLTVV.

By sample share, this clonotype is medium-sized. The chain is built from TRBV20-1 and TRBJ1-1; possibly TRBD1 for D (5 bases). The CDR3 contains 12 residues. V lost 2 bases, J lost 3 bases, and 7 bases lay in between. Germline CDR1 is DFQATT and CDR2 is SNEGSKA (reference sequence). This CDR3 is CSARRGDTEAFF. CDR3 in DNA: TGCAGTGCTAGACGGGGGGACACTGAAGCTTTCTTT.

By share of the sample, this clonotype is medium-sized. V and J are TRBV4-3 and TRBJ2-3; no reliable D call. Germline CDR1 is LGHNA and CDR2 is YSLEER. V dropped 3 bases and J dropped 0 bases, with 13 bases sitting between them. The CDR3 spans 16 residues. The CDR3 coding sequence is TGCGCCAGCAGCCAGACCCTGCGAGGTAGCACAGATACGCAGTATTTT. This gives the protein CASSQTLRGSTDTQYF.

This clonotype showed up many times. The chain joins TRBV5-1 to TRBJ1-5, with D tentatively TRBD1 (5 bases). This CDR3 contains 15 residues. V was clipped by 0 bases and J by 6 bases, with 13 bases between them. Looked up from germline, CDR1 is SGHRS and CDR2 is YFSETQ. The CDR3 region is CASSLAGAHSQPQHF. CDR3 bases: TGCGCCAGCAGCTTGGCCGGGGCGCACTCTCAGCCCCAGCATTTT.

This clonotype was found many times. The chain joins TRBV20-1 to TRBJ2-3; maybe TRBD2 (5 bases). Trimming left V 3 bases short and J 2 bases short, with 12 bases between. CDR1 is DFQATT and CDR2 is SNEGSKA in the germline V gene (reference sequence). The CDR3 length is 14 residues. The CDR3: CSASGERNTDTQYF. The CDR3 DNA follows: TGCAGTGCTAGTGGGGAGAGAAACACAGATACGCAGTATTTT.

This clonotype was counted ten times or more. The V call is TRBV7-9, the J call TRBJ2-7; no clear D gene. Germline assignment: CDR1 SEHNR and CDR2 FQNEAQ (reference sequence). V was cut by 3 bases and J by 2 bases, with 11 bases left in between. CDR3 length: 14 residues. The CDR3 DNA sequence: TGTGCCAGCAGCTTCATGGCAGGCCCCTACGAGCAGTACTTC. It translates to CASSFMAGPYEQYF. The full variable domain, in which reference TRBV7-9 and TRBJ2-7 provide the parts outside the CDR3, is DTGVSQNPRHKITKRGQNVTFRCDPISEHNRLYWYRQTLGQGPEFLTYFQNEAQLEKSRLLSDRFSAERPKGSFSTLEIQRTEQGDSAMYLCASSFMAGPYEQYFGPGTRLTVT.

Ten or more counts support this clonotype. The CDR3 spells CSASGLAGGVQIDTQYF. The CDR3 DNA reads as TGCAGTGCTAGCGGACTAGCGGGGGGGGTCCAGATAGATACGCAGTATTTT. This rearrangement joins TRBV20-1 to TRBJ2-3; TRBD2 matches at 15 bases. This CDR3 contains 17 residues. Germline assignment: CDR1 DFQATT and CDR2 SNEGSKA (reference sequence). V was clipped by 3 bases and J by 5 bases; unmatched bases: 9.

This clonotype has ten or more counts. This chain links TRBV6-5 with TRBJ1-2; 8 nucleotides line up with TRBD1. Germline trimming cut 7 bases from V and 1 base from J; bases unmatched to any gene: 8. The CDR3 extends over 15 amino acids. CDR1 and CDR2 (germline): MNHEY, SVGAGI. CDR3 loop: CASNIQGGLNYGYTF. CDR3 bases: TGTGCCAGCAATATACAGGGGGGGCTTAACTATGGCTACACCTTC.

This clonotype was counted ten times or more. The chain is built from TRBV9 and TRBJ2-3, with TRBD2 matching over 7 bases. The CDR3 is 15 amino acids. Germline CDR1 SGDLS, CDR2 YYNGEE. V was clipped by 3 bases and J by 2 bases; unmatched bases: 6. The DNA for the CDR3 is TGTGCCAGCAGCGCGCGGGGGTCCAACACAGATACGCAGTATTTT. It codes for CASSARGSNTDTQYF.

This clonotype was counted at least ten times. This chain connects TRBV20-1 to TRBJ1-1; 7 nucleotides align to TRBD1. The CDR3 is 17 residues long. Germline trimming cut 3 bases from V and 1 base from J; bases unmatched to any gene: 14. Germline V gene data show CDR1 as DFQATT and CDR2 as SNEGSKA (reference sequence). Here the CDR3 reads CSASLVPGGGRNTEAFF. CDR3 bases: TGCAGTGCTAGTTTGGTCCCAGGGGGAGGCAGGAACACTGAAGCTTTCTTT.

This clonotype was found many times. V usage is TRBV5-6 and J usage is TRBJ1-1, with D possibly matching TRBD1 (6 bases). Germline V gene lookup returns CDR1 SGHDT and CDR2 YYEEEE. V was clipped by 4 bases and J by 1 base, with 17 bases between them. The length of the CDR3 is 16 residues. The CDR3 protein is CASSRIPPTGNTEAFF. The CDR3 DNA sequence: TGTGCCAGCAGCCGAATCCCCCCGACAGGGAACACTGAAGCTTTCTTT.

This clonotype was seen ten or more times. J is TRBJ1-2 and V is TRBV19; possibly TRBD1 for D (6 bases). Germline CDR1 is LNHDA and CDR2 is SQIVND (reference sequence). This CDR3 comprises 15 residues. V dropped 7 bases and J dropped 5 bases, with 20 bases sitting between them. CDR3 DNA sequence: TGTGCCAGTATTTCTCCCCACACAGGGAAGTATGGCTACACCTTC. It codes for CASISPHTGKYGYTF. The variable domain in full, with the rest retrieved from reference TRBV19 and TRBJ1-2, is DGGITQSPKYLFRKEGQNVTLSCEQNLNHDAMYWYRQDPGQGLRLIYYSQIVNDFQKGDIAEGYSVSREKKESFPLTVTSAQKNPTAFYLCASISPHTGKYGYTFGSGTRLTVV.

This clonotype has a count of ten or more. The J gene is TRBJ2-1, the V gene TRBV18; D unresolved. The CDR3 has 11 amino acids. Germline V gene lookup returns CDR1 KGHSH and CDR2 LQKENI. Trimming took off 10 bases at V and 6 bases at J, with 10 bases between the two ends. As DNA, the CDR3 is TGTGCCACCTCGCGAGGCAATGAGCAGTTCTTC. Translating gives CATSRGNEQFF.

Many counts were recorded for this clonotype. This chain links TRBV18 with TRBJ2-6; TRBD2 matches 8 bases. Trimming removed 5 bases from V and 3 bases from J; junction bases left unmatched: 6. The germline CDR1 and CDR2 sequences are KGHSH and LQKENI. This CDR3 has 16 residues. CDR3 in DNA: TGTGCCAGCTCAACCGGGACTAGAAATGGGGCCAACGTCCTGACTTTC. Amino acid sequence: CASSTGTRNGANVLTF.

Many counts were recorded for this clonotype. This chain connects TRBV9 to TRBJ1-1, with D perhaps matching TRBD1 (5 bases). The CDR3 contains 15 residues. V lost 4 bases and J lost 1, with 14 bases in between. Germline values: CDR1 SGDLS, CDR2 YYNGEE. The CDR3 nucleotides are TGTGCCAGCAGCCGGGACCCCTGGGGGAACACTGAAGCTTTCTTT. It yields the protein CASSRDPWGNTEAFF.

This clonotype was observed many times. This chain uses TRBV6-5 with TRBJ1-5; possibly TRBD1 for D (5 bases). This CDR3 has 16 residues. V dropped 6 bases and J dropped 1 base, with 16 bases sitting between them. The germline gives CDR1 MNHEY, CDR2 SVGAGI. CDR3 bases: TGTGCCAGCAGAACCGGGGGAGCTTCCAGCAATCAGCCCCAGCATTTT. The encoded protein is CASRTGGASSNQPQHF.

This clonotype was seen many times. The chain recombines TRBV20-1 with TRBJ2-3, with 7 nucleotides matching TRBD1. CDR3 length: 16 amino acids. Looked up from germline, CDR1 is DFQATT and CDR2 is SNEGSKA (reference sequence). CDR3 region: CSAGVSGQPFTDTQYF. The CDR3 DNA reads as TGCAGCGCTGGAGTGTCGGGACAGCCATTCACAGATACGCAGTATTTT.

This clonotype was found many times. The chain links TRBV20-1 to TRBJ1-1, with TRBD1 as a possible D gene (5 bases). Germline V lookup: CDR1 DFQATT, CDR2 SNEGSKA (reference sequence). Trimming shortened V by 5 bases and J by 4 bases, and 20 bases separated the two germline ends. The CDR3 spans 15 residues. The CDR3 sequence is CSAQGQGRWATEAFF. The CDR3 DNA follows: TGCAGTGCTCAAGGGCAGGGAAGGTGGGCCACTGAAGCTTTCTTT.

V is TRBV7-8 and J is TRBJ2-3; D possibly matches TRBD1 or TRBD2 (5 bases each). The CDR3 covers 16 residues. The germline V gene has CDR1 SGHVS and CDR2 FQNEAQ. Trimming shortened V by 1 base and J by 2 bases, and 13 bases separated the two germline ends. CDR3 in DNA: TGTGCCAGCAGCTTAGTAACCGGGACGTCCACAGATACGCAGTATTTT. Translated: CASSLVTGTSTDTQYF.

This clonotype was seen many times. CDR3 protein: CASSQDPGNLVNEQFF. The CDR3 DNA sequence: TGCGCCAGCAGCCAAGATCCCGGCAATCTCGTCAATGAGCAGTTCTTC. This chain uses TRBV4-3 with TRBJ2-1; D is ambiguous. The germline V gene encodes CDR1 LGHNA and CDR2 YSLEER. The CDR3 runs to 16 residues. Trimming took off 0 bases at V and 6 bases at J, with 15 bases between the two ends.

This clonotype is labeled as medium-sized. CDR3 nucleotides: TGCAGCGTTGAGCGGCAGACTTTCTCCTACAATGAGCAGTTCTTC. Encoded protein: CSVERQTFSYNEQFF. The chain is built from TRBV29-1 and TRBJ2-1; D is unresolved. Germline V gene sequence: CDR1 SQVTM, CDR2 ANQGSEA. This CDR3 spans 15 amino acids. The ends were cut back, 3 bases at V and 0 bases at J, with 12 bases in the middle.

This clonotype is labeled as medium-sized. The gene calls are TRBV6-5 and TRBJ1-2, with 9 bases identical to TRBD1. This CDR3 contains 14 residues. The trim removed 6 bases at V and 4 bases at J, leaving 6 bases unmatched. CDR1 is MNHEY, CDR2 SVGAGI, per germline. CDR3 in DNA: TGTGCCAGCAGCCGGGGACAGGGTAGCTATGGCTACACCTTC. Translation: CASSRGQGSYGYTF.

In its sample, this clonotype was seen many times. The rearrangement links TRBV6-2 or TRBV6-3 to TRBJ2-2; no clear D gene. The CDR3 totals 14 residues. The germline V gene encodes CDR1 MNHEY and CDR2 SVGEGT. Between the trimmed V and J ends, which lost 2 bases and 4 bases, there was a span of 8 bases. CDR3 DNA sequence: TGTGCCAGCAGTTACGAAGGGTTCACCGGGGAGCTGTTTTTT. This sequence encodes CASSYEGFTGELFF.

This clonotype was seen ten or more times. V usage is TRBV12-3 or TRBV12-4 and J usage is TRBJ2-7; D possibly corresponds to TRBD1 (6 bases). V was shortened by 2 bases and J by 10 bases, with 15 bases between the two germline ends. CDR3 length: 13 amino acids. The DNA of the CDR3 is TGTGCCAGCAGTTTAAGGCAGGGGCTGGGACAGTACTTC. As protein: CASSLRQGLGQYF.

This clonotype was counted many times. This chain links TRBV10-2 with TRBJ2-1; 8 nucleotides match TRBD2. There are 15 residues in the CDR3. The germline V gene encodes CDR1 WSHSY and CDR2 SAAADI. J gave up 2 bases and V 6 bases, and 6 bases lay outside the gene matches. CDR3 in amino acids: CASREPGLAYNEQFF. The CDR3 region has the DNA TGCGCCAGCAGGGAGCCGGGACTAGCCTACAATGAGCAGTTCTTC.

This clonotype was counted at least ten times. The genes are TRBV5-4 and TRBJ1-1, with unresolved D. CDR3 length: 15 amino acids. Germline CDR1 SGHNT, CDR2 YYREEE (reference sequence). V lost 0 bases, J lost 0 bases, and 9 bases lay in between. CDR3 sequence (DNA): TGTGCCAGCAGCTTGGCAGGAGGTGTGAACACTGAAGCTTTCTTT. Amino acid sequence: CASSLAGGVNTEAFF. Together with reference TRBV5-4 and TRBJ1-1, the CDR3 gives the full variable domain: ETGVTQSPTHLIKTRGQQVTLRCSSQSGHNTVSWYQQALGQGPQFIFQYYREEENGRGNFPPRFSGLQFPNYSSELNVNALELDDSALYLCASSLAGGVNTEAFFGQGTRLTVV.

This clonotype has at least ten counts. The V and J genes are TRBV28 and TRBJ2-7; no firm D call. The CDR3 is 14 residues long. Trimming removed 2 bases at V and 0 bases at J, with 8 bases between. Germline V gives CDR1 MDHEN, CDR2 SYDVKM. CDR3 protein: CASSLTASSYEQYF. The CDR3 region has the DNA TGTGCCAGCAGTTTAACGGCGAGCTCCTACGAGCAGTACTTC.

Ten or more counts support this clonotype. The rearrangement joins TRBV7-9 to TRBJ2-3; D uncertain. The CDR3 covers 16 residues. CDR1 and CDR2 from the germline V gene are SEHNR and FQNEAQ (reference sequence). The germline V and J ends were trimmed by 2 bases and 2 bases, with 14 bases remaining between them. DNA for the CDR3: TGTGCCAGCAGCTTACTCGCTGCGGTAGTCACAGATACGCAGTATTTT. Translation: CASSLLAAVVTDTQYF.

This clonotype has more than one count but fewer than ten. This rearrangement joins TRBV2 to TRBJ2-5, with unresolved D. V lost 7 bases to trimming and J lost 2 bases, with 8 bases between them. Germline CDR1 reads SNHLY; CDR2 reads FYNNEI. There are 12 residues in the CDR3. CDR3 in DNA: TGTGCCAGCAACGGCGGTCAAGAGACCCAGTACTTC. As protein: CASNGGQETQYF.